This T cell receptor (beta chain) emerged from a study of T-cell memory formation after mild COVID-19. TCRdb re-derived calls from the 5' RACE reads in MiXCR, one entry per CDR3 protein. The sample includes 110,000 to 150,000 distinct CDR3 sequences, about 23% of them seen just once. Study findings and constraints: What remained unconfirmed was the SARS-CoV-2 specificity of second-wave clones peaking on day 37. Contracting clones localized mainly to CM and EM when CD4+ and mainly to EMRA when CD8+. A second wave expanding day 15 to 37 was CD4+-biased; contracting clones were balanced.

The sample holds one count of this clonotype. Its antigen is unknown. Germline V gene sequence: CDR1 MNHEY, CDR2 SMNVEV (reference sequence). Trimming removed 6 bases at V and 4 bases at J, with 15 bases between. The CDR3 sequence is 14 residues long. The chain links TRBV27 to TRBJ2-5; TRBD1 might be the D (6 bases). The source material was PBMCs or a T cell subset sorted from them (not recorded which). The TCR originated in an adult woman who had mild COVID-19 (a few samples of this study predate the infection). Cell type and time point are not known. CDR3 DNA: TGTGCCAGCAGCCCCAGGGGTTCTGGAGAGACCCAGTACTTC. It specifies CASSPRGSGETQYF.